The 10 T cell receptor beta chains below all came from one sample that was sequenced in a study of blood T cell repertoires in COVID-19. Repertoires were generated with immunoSEQ multiplex PCR, while TCRdb's copy carries only in-frame clones and drops some. Of about 210,000 clones listed, 82% are singletons. Sequencing was carried out using peripheral blood. The receptors originated from a woman between 40 and 50 years old with acute or convalescent COVID-19.

The rearrangement links TRBV12-3 or TRBV12-4 to TRBJ2-1, with D unclear. The CDR3 sequence is 12 residues long. Trimming left V 6 bases short and J 8 bases short, with 11 bases between. The CDR3 DNA sequence: TGTGCCAGCAGCAGGTATCTCCATGAGCAGTTCTTC. Amino acid sequence: CASSRYLHEQFF.

The rearrangement joins TRBV9 to TRBJ1-2; 10 bases line up with TRBD1. Germline CDR1 SGDLS, CDR2 YYNGEE. With V trimmed by 2 bases and J by 7 bases, 5 bases remained unmatched. This CDR3 has 14 amino acids. The CDR3 spells CASSVGGQGFGYTF. As DNA, the CDR3 is TGTGCCAGCAGCGTCGGGGGACAGGGGTTTGGCTACACCTTC.

The chain couples TRBV4-2 to TRBJ2-2, with TRBD2 matching over 16 bases. Per germline, CDR1 LGHNA and CDR2 YNFKEQ. V shed 3 bases, J shed 5 bases, and the junction held 9 bases outside the gene matches. The length of the CDR3 is 19 residues. For the CDR3, the DNA is TGTGCCAGCAGCCAGCCTGCCGGGACTAGCGGGAGGGCGACCGGGGAGCTGTTTTTT. Amino acids: CASSQPAGTSGRATGELFF.

The gene calls are TRBV4-3 and TRBJ2-7; D remains unclear. V shed 4 bases and J shed 0 bases, with 7 bases lying between them. The germline V gene encodes CDR1 LGHNA and CDR2 YSLEER. The CDR3 loop spans 13 amino acids. CDR3: CASSRYSSYEQYF. CDR3 coding DNA: TGCGCCAGCAGCCGGTACAGCTCCTACGAGCAGTACTTC.

The gene calls are TRBV15 and TRBJ2-5; 7 bases map to TRBD2. This CDR3 spans 14 amino acids. The V gene's germline CDR1 is LNHNV and CDR2 YYDKDF (reference sequence). V lost 6 bases to trimming and J lost 3 bases; unmatched junction nucleotides: 7. CDR3 DNA: TGTGCCACCAGTGAGAGCGGGATGAAAGAGACCCAGTACTTC. The encoded protein is CATSESGMKETQYF. The full variable domain, completed using reference TRBV15 and TRBJ2-5, is DAMVIQNPRYQVTQFGKPVTLSCSQTLNHNVMYWYQQKSSQAPKLLFHYYDKDFNNEADTPDNFQSRRPNTSFCFLDIRSPGLGDTAMYLCATSESGMKETQYFGPGTRLLVL.

The chain couples TRBV4-3 to TRBJ1-3; D unclear. Trimming left V 3 bases short and J 0 bases short, with 6 bases between. CDR3 length equals 14 residues. The germline V gene has CDR1 LGHNA and CDR2 YSLEER. CDR3 sequence reads: CASSQGSSGNTIYF. The CDR3 DNA is TGCGCCAGCAGCCAGGGGAGCTCTGGAAACACCATATATTTT.

The chain employs TRBV29-1 and TRBJ2-2; TRBD2 might be the D (5 bases). The CDR3 extends over 14 amino acids. The V gene lost 5 bases and the J gene lost 0 bases, with 10 bases spanning the gap. Germline loops: CDR1 SQVTM, CDR2 ANQGSEA. CDR3 in amino acids: CSVRGPTNTGELFF. The CDR3 nucleotides are TGCAGCGTTCGAGGGCCGACGAACACCGGGGAGCTGTTTTTT.

V usage is TRBV19 and J usage is TRBJ2-7, with 7 bases aligning to TRBD1. The germline gives CDR1 LNHDA, CDR2 SQIVND (reference sequence). J gave up 4 bases and V 5 bases, and 8 bases lay outside the gene matches. The CDR3 has 14 residues. The CDR3 DNA is TGTGCCAGTAGTCTGACAGGGACCTTATACGAGCAGTACTTC. Translation gives CASSLTGTLYEQYF.

This clone was detected ten times or more. This chain links TRBV7-2 with TRBJ1-5; D is possibly TRBD1 (5 bases). Germline V lookup: CDR1 SGHTA, CDR2 FQGNSA. This CDR3 is built from 15 residues. The ends were cut back, 4 bases at V and 9 bases at J, with 19 bases in the middle. In DNA form, the CDR3 reads TGTGCCAGCAGCTCCGCCAATACAGGCCCAGGGCCCCAGCATTTT. Translation: CASSSANTGPGPQHF.

V is TRBV5-5 and J is TRBJ2-2; 12 positions match TRBD2. Germline CDR1 is SGHKS and CDR2 is YYEKEE (reference sequence). J lost 4 bases, V lost 1 base, and 5 bases had no gene match. This CDR3 spans 17 amino acids. CDR3 DNA sequence: TGTGCCAGCAGCTTGACATGGACTAGCGGGATCACCGGGGAGCTGTTTTTT. Translation: CASSLTWTSGITGELFF.